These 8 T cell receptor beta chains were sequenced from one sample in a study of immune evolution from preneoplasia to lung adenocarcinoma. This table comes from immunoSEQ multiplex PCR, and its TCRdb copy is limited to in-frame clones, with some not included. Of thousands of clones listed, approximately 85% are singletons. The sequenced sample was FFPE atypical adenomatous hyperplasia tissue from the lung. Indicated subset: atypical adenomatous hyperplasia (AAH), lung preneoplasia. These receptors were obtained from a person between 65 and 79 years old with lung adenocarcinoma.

The CDR3 spells CASWGNTGELFF. The CDR3, as DNA: TGCGCCAGCTGGGGCAACACCGGGGAGCTGTTTTTT. The chain links TRBV23-1 to TRBJ2-2; weak D call: TRBD1 (5 bases). TRBV23-1 is reported as an ORF; its role is uncertain. The CDR3 loop spans 12 amino acids. Trimming stripped 8 bases from V and 2 bases from J, with 6 bases between.

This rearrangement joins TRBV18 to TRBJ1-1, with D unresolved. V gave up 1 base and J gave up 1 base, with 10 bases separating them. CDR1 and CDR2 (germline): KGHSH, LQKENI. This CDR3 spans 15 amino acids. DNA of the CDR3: TGTGCCAGCTCACCACAGGGTACGGCGAACACTGAAGCTTTCTTT. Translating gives CASSPQGTANTEAFF. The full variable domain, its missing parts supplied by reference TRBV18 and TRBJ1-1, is NAGVMQNPRHLVRRRGQEARLRCSPMKGHSHVYWYRQLPEEGLKFMVYLQKENIIDESGMPKERFSAEFPKEGPSILRIQQVVRGDSAAYFCASSPQGTANTEAFFGQGTRLTVV.

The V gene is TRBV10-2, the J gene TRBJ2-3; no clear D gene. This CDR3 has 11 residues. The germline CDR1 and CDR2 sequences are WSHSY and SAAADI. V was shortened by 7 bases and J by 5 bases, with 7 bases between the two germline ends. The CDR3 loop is CASKAGDTQYF. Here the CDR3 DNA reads TGCGCCAGCAAAGCCGGAGATACGCAGTATTTT.

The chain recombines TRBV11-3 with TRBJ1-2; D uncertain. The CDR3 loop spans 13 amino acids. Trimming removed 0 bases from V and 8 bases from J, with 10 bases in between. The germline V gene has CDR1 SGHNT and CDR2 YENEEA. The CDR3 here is CASSLDPRRGYTF. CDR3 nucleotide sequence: TGTGCCAGCAGCTTAGATCCAAGGAGGGGCTACACCTTC.

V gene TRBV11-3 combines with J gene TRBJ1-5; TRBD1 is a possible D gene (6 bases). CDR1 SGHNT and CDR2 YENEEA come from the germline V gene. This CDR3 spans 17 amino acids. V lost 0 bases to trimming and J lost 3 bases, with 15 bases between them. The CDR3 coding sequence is TGTGCCAGCAGCTTAGAGGTGTACAGGGCCTTCAATCAGCCCCAGCATTTT. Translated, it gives CASSLEVYRAFNQPQHF.

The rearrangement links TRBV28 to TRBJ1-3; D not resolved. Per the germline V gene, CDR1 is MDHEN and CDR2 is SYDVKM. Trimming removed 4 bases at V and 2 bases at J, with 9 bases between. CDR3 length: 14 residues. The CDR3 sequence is CASSSQTAGNTIYF. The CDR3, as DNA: TGTGCCAGCAGTTCCCAGACCGCTGGAAACACCATATATTTT. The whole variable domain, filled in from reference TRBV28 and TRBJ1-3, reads DVKVTQSSRYLVKRTGEKVFLECVQDMDHENMFWYRQDPGLGLRLIYFSYDVKMKEKGDIPEGYSVSREKKERFSLILESASTNQTSMYLCASSSQTAGNTIYFGEGSWLTVV.

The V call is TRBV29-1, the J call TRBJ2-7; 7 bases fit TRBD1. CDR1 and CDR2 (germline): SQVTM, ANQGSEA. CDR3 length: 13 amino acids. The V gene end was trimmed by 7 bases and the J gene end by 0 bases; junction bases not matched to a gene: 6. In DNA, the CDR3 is TGCAGCGGAGGGGGCGCCGGCTCCTACGAGCAGTACTTC. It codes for CSGGGAGSYEQYF.

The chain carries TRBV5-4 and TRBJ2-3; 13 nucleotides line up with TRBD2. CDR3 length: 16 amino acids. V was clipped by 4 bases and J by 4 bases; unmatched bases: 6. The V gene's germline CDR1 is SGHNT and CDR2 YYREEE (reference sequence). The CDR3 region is CASSARLAGGPDTQYF. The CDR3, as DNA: TGTGCCAGCAGCGCCAGACTAGCGGGAGGCCCAGATACGCAGTATTTT.